These 17 T cell receptor beta chains came from one sample sequenced in a study of neurological immune-mediated disorders. TCRdb independently ran MiXCR on the 5' RACE reads; one entry per CDR3 protein. The repertoire holds more than 35,000 distinct CDR3 sequences, with approximately 3% as singletons. The sample comprised PBMCs. These TCRs come from a woman between 45 and 60 years old with multiple sclerosis.

Many counts were recorded for this clonotype. The chain combines TRBV7-2 with TRBJ2-1; TRBD1 or TRBD2 may be the D gene (5 bases each). Germline CDR1 is SGHTA and CDR2 is FQGNSA. Trimming pared 1 base from V and 12 bases from J, leaving 16 bases between. The CDR3 totals 14 residues. For the CDR3, the DNA is TGTGCCAGCAGCTTAGATAGCAGCTACGGGGCGCAGTTCTTC. As protein: CASSLDSSYGAQFF.

The sample holds many counts of this clonotype. The chain recombines TRBV5-1 with TRBJ2-3, with a possible D match to TRBD1 (5 bases). Germline CDR1 and CDR2: SGHRS and YFSETQ. Between the trimmed V and J ends, which lost 2 bases and 1 base, there was a span of 11 bases. The CDR3 totals 15 residues. The DNA for the CDR3 is TGCGCCAGCAGCTTCCAAGGGGCTCGCACAGATACGCAGTATTTT. It is translated as CASSFQGARTDTQYF.

There are many counts of this clonotype. This chain joins TRBV4-1 and TRBJ1-1, with D unresolved. This CDR3 is 12 amino acids long. Germline-derived CDR1 and CDR2 are MGHRA and YSYEKL. Trimming left V 1 base short and J 6 bases short, with 6 bases between. CDR3 bases: TGCGCCAGCAGCCAAGGGAGGGCTGAAGCTTTCTTT. It encodes CASSQGRAEAFF.

This clonotype was seen more than once but under ten times. Just one base apart from a much larger clone, this may be a read error. This chain uses TRBV7-2 with TRBJ2-5; no definite D call. The ends were cut back, 8 bases at V and 6 bases at J, with 10 bases in the middle. The CDR3 loop spans 11 amino acids. Germline V gene data show CDR1 as SGHTA and CDR2 as FQGNSA. In DNA, the CDR3 is TGTGCCAGCTCGGACCGAAAGACCCAGTACTTC. Encoded protein: CASSDRKTQYF.

This clonotype was detected many times. The V and J genes are TRBV5-1 and TRBJ2-3, with 12 bases matching TRBD2. V shed 4 bases and J 0 bases; nucleotides not matched to a gene: 9. Germline CDR1 is SGHRS and CDR2 is YFSETQ. The CDR3 contains 18 residues. CDR3 sequence reads: CASSPGLAGPFSTDTQYF. The CDR3 DNA is TGCGCCAGCAGCCCGGGACTAGCGGGCCCTTTTAGCACAGATACGCAGTATTTT.

This clonotype was found many times. The chain couples TRBV20-1 to TRBJ2-2, with TRBD2 identical over 7 bases. The germline gives CDR1 DFQATT, CDR2 SNEGSKA (reference sequence). The CDR3 is 16 residues long. V shed 2 bases, J shed 2 bases, and the junction held 8 bases outside the gene matches. CDR3 coding DNA: TGCAGTGCTAGAACCGCGGGAGCGGAAAACACCGGGGAGCTGTTTTTT. Translating it yields CSARTAGAENTGELFF.

This clonotype was seen many times. The V call is TRBV6-5, the J call TRBJ2-4, with D perhaps assigned TRBD1 or TRBD2 (5 bases each). This CDR3 region has 15 residues. Germline assignment: CDR1 MNHEY and CDR2 SVGAGI. The ends were cut back, 2 bases at V and 6 bases at J, with 14 bases in the middle. The CDR3: CASSYSIGAGNIQYF. In nucleotides, the CDR3 is TGTGCCAGCAGTTACAGCATCGGGGCAGGAAACATTCAGTACTTC.

This clonotype was counted only a few times. The J gene is TRBJ2-7, the V gene TRBV5-1; possibly TRBD1 for D (6 bases). CDR3 size: 13 residues. The germline V gene encodes CDR1 SGHRS and CDR2 YFSETQ. V shed 4 bases and J shed 3 bases, with 11 bases lying between them. The CDR3 nucleotides are TGCGCCAGCAGCGGACAGTTGGGCTACGAGCAGTACTTC. Translating gives CASSGQLGYEQYF.

The rearrangement joins TRBV20-1 to TRBJ1-5, with TRBD1 matching 7 bases. Germline lookup yields CDR1 DFQATT and CDR2 SNEGSKA (reference sequence). The V gene end was trimmed by 0 bases and the J gene end by 4 bases; junction bases not matched to a gene: 3. This CDR3 has 14 residues. This CDR3 is CSAREGTENQPQHF. The DNA of the CDR3 is TGCAGTGCTAGAGAGGGGACAGAGAATCAGCCCCAGCATTTT.

In its sample, this clonotype was seen a few times. This chain uses TRBV6-6 with TRBJ1-6, with TRBD1 matching 8 bases. The CDR3 has 15 residues. CDR1 is MNHNY, CDR2 SVGAGI, per germline (reference sequence). J gave up 9 bases and V 0 bases, and 4 bases lay outside the gene matches. The CDR3 is CASSYSTDRGSPLHF. In nucleotides, the CDR3 is TGTGCCAGCAGTTACTCGACCGACAGGGGTTCACCCCTCCACTTT.

This clonotype was seen repeatedly, ten times or more. The chain couples TRBV28 to TRBJ2-1, with 14 bases matching TRBD2. Germline assignment: CDR1 MDHEN and CDR2 SYDVKM. CDR3 size: 19 residues. Trimming took 5 bases from V and 8 from J; bases not matched to a gene: 17. CDR3 DNA: TGTGCCAGCAGTCCGGGACTAGCGGGGGATTTTCTCTGGGCGGATGAGCAGTTCTTC. Its protein is CASSPGLAGDFLWADEQFF.

The chain recombines TRBV2 with TRBJ2-5; D is perhaps TRBD1 or TRBD2 (5 bases each). Germline V gene sequence: CDR1 SNHLY, CDR2 FYNNEI. V was clipped by 6 bases and J by 9 bases, with 17 bases between them. The CDR3 has 13 amino acids. CDR3 nucleotides: TGTGCCAGCAGCCCTGGGACCATTGAGGCCCAGTACTTC. Translated: CASSPGTIEAQYF.

Many counts were recorded for this clonotype. The chain uses TRBV5-1 and TRBJ2-5; D might be TRBD2 (6 bases). Per the germline V gene, CDR1 is SGHRS and CDR2 is YFSETQ. Trimming stripped 0 bases from V and 3 bases from J, with 6 bases between. The CDR3 extends over 13 amino acids. CDR3: CASSLGEEETQYF. The CDR3 nucleotides read TGCGCCAGCAGCTTGGGGGAGGAAGAGACCCAGTACTTC.

This clonotype was seen ten or more times. The chain joins TRBV10-3 to TRBJ2-7, with 7 bases lining up with TRBD1. The CDR3 runs 14 residues. J gave up 0 bases and V 8 bases, and 7 bases lay outside the gene matches. The V gene's germline CDR1 is ENHRY and CDR2 SYGVKD. This CDR3 is CAISRTGDSYEQYF. In DNA form, the CDR3 reads TGTGCCATCTCCAGGACAGGAGACTCCTACGAGCAGTACTTC.

This clonotype was seen many times. The chain is built from TRBV20-1 and TRBJ2-5, with 13 bases lining up with TRBD2. This CDR3 spans 16 amino acids. Trimming at V came to 5 bases and at J to 2 bases, leaving 8 bases not matched to a gene. Germline V CDR1 and CDR2: DFQATT, SNEGSKA (reference sequence). CDR3 residues: CSALAPGLAGQETQYF. The CDR3 nucleotides read TGCAGTGCTCTGGCCCCGGGACTAGCGGGGCAAGAGACCCAGTACTTC.

Ten or more counts support this clonotype. This chain connects TRBV20-1 to TRBJ2-1; either TRBD1 or TRBD2 may fit D (6 bases each). The CDR3 extends over 13 amino acids. Germline V CDR1 and CDR2: DFQATT, SNEGSKA (reference sequence). Trimming cost V 3 bases and J 9 bases, with 15 bases left between them. The CDR3 sequence is CSASRGPVAEQFF. Here the CDR3 DNA reads TGCAGTGCTAGTCGGGGGCCGGTAGCTGAGCAGTTCTTC.

This clonotype was seen a handful of times. A clone one base away is much larger, so this may be a read error. V usage is TRBV20-1 and J usage is TRBJ1-4; D is uncertain. Trimming pared 3 bases from V and 6 bases from J, leaving 11 bases between. CDR3 length: 13 amino acids. The germline V gene encodes CDR1 DFQATT and CDR2 SNEGSKA (reference sequence). The CDR3 DNA sequence: TGCAGTGCTAGTTGGCTGGAAGATGAAAAACTGTTTTTT. Amino acids: CSASWLEDEKLFF.